This T cell receptor beta chain was sequenced in a study of pediatric ulcerative colitis. V was pared by 4 bases and J by 3 bases, with 19 bases between. CDR1 is SGHRS and CDR2 is YFSETQ in the germline V gene. The CDR3 length is 16 residues. Sequencing depth was up to 500,000 reads per sample. Clones were sequenced by immunoSEQ multiplex PCR, and TCRdb holds only the in-frame ones, with some missing. The data show about 35,000 clones, roughly 81% seen once. One to two pinch biopsies were taken from the rectum during colonoscopy. The sequencing sample was made of gut tissue. The receptor comes from a boy aged 10-17 years with mild ulcerative colitis. The chain combines TRBV5-1 with TRBJ1-1; a possible D gene is TRBD1 (6 bases). The CDR3 DNA follows: TGCGCCAGCAGCGGACACATACAGGGAAGCGACACTGAAGCTTTCTTT. Its protein product is CASSGHIQGSDTEAFF.